This T cell receptor (beta chain) was captured in a study of shared clonotypes between healthy human individuals (dated by TCRdb to the early 2020s). In the study overall: The cohort comprised a couple of women and a few men aged 18 to 49 years. Per donor, three plates each were used for CD4 naive and CD4 memory, two for CD8 naive, and one for CD8 memory. To estimate repertoire size and how much clonotypes are shared between individuals, the study performed deep sequencing of blood TCR repertoires from about five healthy adults. Libraries were prepared and TCR repertoires were sequenced by different laboratories using diverse techniques, in order to increase sequencing depth and limit assay-specific biases. Each donor's leukapheresis produced roughly between roughly 0.94 and 9.5 billion PBMCs. What the authors observed across the whole study: Based on pairwise subsampling, the degree of clonotype sharing among donors was expected to be affected by sequencing depth. Only blood was sampled, and tissue TCR repertoires likely differ from those in blood. Because the study included a small number of donors, the genetic and exposure-history diversity represented was limited. Sharing across a handful of donors was observed for 5% to 6.5% of naive CD4, 3.5% of naive CD8, 2.3% of memory CD4, and around 0.42% of memory CD8 clonotypes. Compared with non-shared clonotypes, the clonotypes found in all four sorted-subset donors had higher generation probabilities. Naive subsets generally had larger estimated clonotype richness than memory subsets did. Even with the large sequencing depth, rarefaction of the sorted-subset datasets indicated that sequencing was incomplete.

Using the deep immunoSEQ assay, TCR CDR3 regions were amplified from genomic DNA by multiplex PCR. Genomic DNA extracted from each cell subset was distributed evenly over all wells of several immunoSEQ 96-well plates, and each plate served as one replicate. For sorted subsets, about 220 ng of genomic DNA, equivalent to 25,000 to 35,000 T cell genomes, went into each replicate PCR. The purified libraries were quantified using a Qubit 3.0 fluorometer, sized with a Bioanalyzer 2100, and then quantified again using the KAPA Library Quantification kit. Every immunoSEQ 96-well plate was sequenced on a dedicated single-read 150-cycle Illumina NextSeq 550 flow cell. As for the authors' bioinformatics: Because the immunoSEQ output held only junctional sequences and lacked quality scores, the filtering could not match the filtering applied to full-length reads. To assign V/J genes and CDR3, sequences were annotated using PyIR, a Python wrapper for IgBLAST v1.9, with IMGT germline references. Reads with weak V/J assignments (E-value above 1e-6), missing CDR3, stop codons, out-of-frame junctions, or ambiguous translated residues were removed. A V3J clonotype was defined by an identical inferred V gene, J gene, and CDR3 amino acid sequence. To compute the percentage overlap between repertoires, the number of shared unique clonotypes was divided by the size of the smaller repertoire. Richness of each repertoire was evaluated using RTK rarefaction, the Chao1 estimator, and Recon v2.1 estimates of unobserved clonotypes. Generation probabilities for all TCRbeta clonotypes obtained by the gDNA method from a few donors were computed using OLGA. In TCRdb, the immuneACCESS table is reduced to in-frame sequences with V and J assigned. These tables do not hold every clone; where another copy was compared, an unresolved V gene accounts for under half, and the others remain unexplained. That table furnishes V, J and clone size, whereas the DNA furnished D and trimming. This sample gives millions of clones in total; approximately 95% of them show up just once. The ten largest make up more than 0.1% of the sample.

The CDR3 measures 16 amino acids from cysteine to phenylalanine. Only the CDR3 part of the read is kept: 48 bases, read in frame from the first base. CDR1 KGHSH and CDR2 LQKENI are derived from the germline V gene. Clipping removes 1 base from V and 7 bases from J, with 6 as the unmatched junction base count. The donors were healthy, HIV-negative adults who had no recently reported acute infections or vaccinations. Only Caucasian adults living in Nashville, Tennessee, USA were represented among the donors. Magnetic negative selection was used to enrich CD4+ T cells, after which naive cells were positively selected on CD45RA and the negative fraction became the memory subset. Blood was obtained by leukapheresis, after which PBMCs were separated by Ficoll-Histopaque density gradient centrifugation and cryopreserved in liquid nitrogen vapor phase. Analytical flow cytometry was used to check the purity and quantity of each magnetically sorted T cell population. Each sorted fraction had its genomic DNA isolated and then quantified by UV absorbance on a Nanodrop 2000c.

As to this clone: Its specific antigen is unknown. The record has no base qualities; no much larger clone is one base away.

The TCR comes from a man younger than 35 in good health. The sample consisted of naive CD4+ T cells sorted from blood. Explained via the paper, the cell subset or site label denotes: CD45RA+ positively selected. The sequence links TRBV18 to TRBJ2-2; 10 bases in the junction line up with TRBD1. In nucleotides, the sequence is TGTGCCAGCTCACCACAGACAGGGGGCGCATACGGGGAGCTGTTTTTT. Translation gives CASSPQTGGAYGELFF. The full variable domain, with segments outside the CDR3 supplied by the reference TRBV18 and TRBJ2-2 proteins, appears as NAGVMQNPRHLVRRRGQEARLRCSPMKGHSHVYWYRQLPEEGLKFMVYLQKENIIDESGMPKERFSAEFPKEGPSILRIQQVVRGDSAAYFCASSPQTGGAYGELFFGEGSRLTVL.